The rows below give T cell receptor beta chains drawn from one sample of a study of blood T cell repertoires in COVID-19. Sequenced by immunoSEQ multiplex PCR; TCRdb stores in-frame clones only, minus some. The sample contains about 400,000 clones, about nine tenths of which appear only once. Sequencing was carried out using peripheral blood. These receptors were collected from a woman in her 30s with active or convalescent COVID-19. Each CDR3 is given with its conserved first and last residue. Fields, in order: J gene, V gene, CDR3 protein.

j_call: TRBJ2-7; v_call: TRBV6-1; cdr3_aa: CASSDDDLRGYEQYF
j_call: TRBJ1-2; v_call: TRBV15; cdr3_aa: CATSRDYVTGPTNYGYTF
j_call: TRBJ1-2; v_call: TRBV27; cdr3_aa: CASSLRGRSYGYTF
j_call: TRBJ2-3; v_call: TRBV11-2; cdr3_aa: CASRGLPTDTQYF
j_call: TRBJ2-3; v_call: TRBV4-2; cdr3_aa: CASSQDRLVNTQYF
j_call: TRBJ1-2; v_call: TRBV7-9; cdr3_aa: CASSLDWAPPPDGYTF
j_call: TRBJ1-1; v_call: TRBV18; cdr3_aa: CASSPPSGQGLTEAFF
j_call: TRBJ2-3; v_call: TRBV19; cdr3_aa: CASSPGTSGRTQYF
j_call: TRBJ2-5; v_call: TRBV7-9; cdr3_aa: CASSLVQGGQETQYF
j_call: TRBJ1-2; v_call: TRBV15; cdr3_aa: CATSPFSGDIYGYTF
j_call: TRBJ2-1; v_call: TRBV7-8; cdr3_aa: CASSLGAYNEQFF
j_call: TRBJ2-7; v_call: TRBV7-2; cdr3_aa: CASSFQGVSYEQYF
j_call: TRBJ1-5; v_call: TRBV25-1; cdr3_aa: CASSERAGGLNSNQPQHF
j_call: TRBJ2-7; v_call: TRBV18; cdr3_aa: CASSGRFSEQYF
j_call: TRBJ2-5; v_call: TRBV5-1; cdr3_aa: CASSPRDSTQETQYF
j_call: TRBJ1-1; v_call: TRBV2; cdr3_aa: CASSTGNQNTEAFF
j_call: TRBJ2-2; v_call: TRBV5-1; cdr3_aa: CASSKGRTGELFF
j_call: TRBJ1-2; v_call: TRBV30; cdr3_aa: CAWSVITGTF
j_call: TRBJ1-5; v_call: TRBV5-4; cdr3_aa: CASSLSGAGGSNQPQHF
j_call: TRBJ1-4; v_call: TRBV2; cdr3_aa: CASRLQGTTNEKLFF
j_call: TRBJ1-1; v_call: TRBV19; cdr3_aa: CASTLYLGQGGGTEAFF
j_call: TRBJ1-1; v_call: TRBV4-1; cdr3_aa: CASSHGQKNTEAFF
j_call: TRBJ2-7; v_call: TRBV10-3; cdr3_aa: CAISDGLAESYEQYF
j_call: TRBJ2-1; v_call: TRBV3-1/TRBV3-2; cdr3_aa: CASSPRLGLVEQFF
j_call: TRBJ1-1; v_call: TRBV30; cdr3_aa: CAWHRGEGALNTEAFF
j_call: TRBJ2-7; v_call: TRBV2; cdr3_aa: CASSSGEDYEQYF
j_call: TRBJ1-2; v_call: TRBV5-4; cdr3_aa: CASSRQGNYGYTF
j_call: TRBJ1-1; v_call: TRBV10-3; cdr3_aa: CAISPVSGDAMNTEAFF
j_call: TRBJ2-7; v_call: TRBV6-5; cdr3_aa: CASNIDTISYEQYF
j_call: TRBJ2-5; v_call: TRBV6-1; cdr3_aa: CASSEAWEAQETQYF
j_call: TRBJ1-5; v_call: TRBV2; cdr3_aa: CASSGPGGGLVKPQHF
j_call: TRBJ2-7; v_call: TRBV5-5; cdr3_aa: CASSLDRGNFYEQYF
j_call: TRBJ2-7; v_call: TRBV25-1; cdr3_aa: CASSESGRDYSYEQYF
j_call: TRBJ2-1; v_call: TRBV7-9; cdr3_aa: CASSPTCRDRGNEQFF
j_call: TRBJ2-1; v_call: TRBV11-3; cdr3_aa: CASSPLPASGINEQFF
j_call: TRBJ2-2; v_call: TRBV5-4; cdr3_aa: CASSRRVETDTGELFF
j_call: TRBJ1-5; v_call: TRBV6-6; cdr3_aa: CASSYGTGNQPQHF
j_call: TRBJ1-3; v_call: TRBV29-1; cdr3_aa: CSVEDHSGNTIYF
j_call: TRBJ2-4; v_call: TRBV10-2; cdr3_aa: CAVFELAKNIQYF
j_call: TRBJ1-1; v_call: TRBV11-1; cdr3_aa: CASSLSTGGPVAEAFF
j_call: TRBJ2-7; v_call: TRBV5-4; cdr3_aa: CASSPQLLTSGAIYEQYF
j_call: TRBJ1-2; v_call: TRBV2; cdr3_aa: CASSEQGWGYTF
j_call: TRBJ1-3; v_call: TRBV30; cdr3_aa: CAWSETRDRGNTIYF
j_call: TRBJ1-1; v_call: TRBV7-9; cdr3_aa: CASSLTYSWMNGNTEAFF
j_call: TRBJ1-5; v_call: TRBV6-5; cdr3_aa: CASSHRGVMPQHF
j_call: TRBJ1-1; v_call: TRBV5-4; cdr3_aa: CASSSPGTGDFVTEAFF
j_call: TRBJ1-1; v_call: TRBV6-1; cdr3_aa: CASSESRQGNTEAFF
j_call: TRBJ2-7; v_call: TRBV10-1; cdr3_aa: CASSDGLSGTYSYEQYF
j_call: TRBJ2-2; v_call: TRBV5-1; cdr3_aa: CASSYRGGNTGELFF
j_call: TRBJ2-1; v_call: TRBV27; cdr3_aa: CASRQGALQNEQFF